What follows are 22 T cell receptor beta chains derived from one specimen sequenced in a study of blood T cells in healthy people across ages. For the second PCR, which ran for about 7 to 12 cycles, a sample-barcoded 5' primer and a J-beta primer mix were used. TCRdb reprocessed the 5' RACE reads with MiXCR, giving one entry per CDR3 protein. This table has more than 800,000 distinct CDR3 sequences, 40% to 55% appearing once. The sequencing input was blood. Receptor source: a woman between 55 and 75 years old in good health.

The chain combines TRBV5-1 with TRBJ2-3, with D uncertain. The CDR3 is 15 amino acids. Trimming took 4 bases from V and 6 from J, leaving 18 bases between them. The germline V gene has CDR1 SGHRS and CDR2 YFSETQ. The CDR3 protein is CASSQGIYPKDTQYF. CDR3 DNA: TGCGCCAGCAGCCAAGGCATATACCCCAAGGATACGCAGTATTTT.

The rearrangement uses TRBV10-3 and TRBJ2-1; D possibly uses TRBD1 or TRBD2 (5 bases each). This CDR3 has 15 residues. Trimming shortened V by 6 bases and J by 2 bases, and 14 bases separated the two germline ends. Germline loops: CDR1 ENHRY, CDR2 SYGVKD. In nucleotides, the CDR3 is TGTGCCATCAGCCGAGGTGGGGACGCCTACAATGAGCAGTTCTTC. Protein: CAISRGGDAYNEQFF.

This chain links TRBV4-1 with TRBJ1-4; no clear D. Germline-derived CDR1 and CDR2 are MGHRA and YSYEKL. Trimming removed 6 bases from V and 8 bases from J, with 13 bases in between. The CDR3 runs to 13 residues. The CDR3 bases are TGCGCCAGCAGTAAACTCGGAGGGGAAAAACTGTTTTTT. Translation: CASSKLGGEKLFF.

Many counts were recorded for this clonotype. The rearrangement uses TRBV12-3 or TRBV12-4 and TRBJ2-5, with 7 bases lining up with TRBD1. The CDR3 runs to 12 residues. After removal of 6 bases from V and 5 bases from J, the junction contained 3 bases not matched to a gene. This CDR3 is CASSEQGETQYF. DNA for the CDR3: TGTGCCAGCAGCGAACAGGGGGAGACCCAGTACTTC.

The rearrangement links TRBV5-6 to TRBJ2-1; 13 bases are shared with TRBD2. V dropped 0 bases and J dropped 15; count of bases not matched to a gene: 3. This CDR3 comprises 13 residues. CDR1 and CDR2 from the germline V gene are SGHDT and YYEEEE. The CDR3: CASSLGLAGGGFF. In DNA form, the CDR3 reads TGTGCCAGCAGCTTGGGACTAGCGGGAGGTGGGTTCTTC. Drawing the rest from reference TRBV5-6 and TRBJ2-1, the complete variable domain is DAGVTQSPTHLIKTRGQQVTLRCSPKSGHDTVSWYQQALGQGPQFIFQYYEEEERQRGNFPDRFSGHQFPNYSSELNVNALLLGDSALYLCASSLGLAGGGFFGPGTRLTVL.

Details on this clonotype: A much larger clone lies a single base off, so this may be a read error. V and J are TRBV20-1 and TRBJ2-4; TRBD1 matches 10 bases. The V segment lost 7 bases and the J segment 9 bases; nucleotides outside the gene matches: 6. The CDR3 has 12 amino acids. The germline V gene encodes CDR1 DFQATT and CDR2 SNEGSKA (reference sequence). The CDR3: CSVPGQGSIQYF. In nucleotides, the CDR3 is TGCAGTGTTCCGGGACAGGGGAGCATTCAGTACTTC.

This clonotype occurred a few times. The chain links TRBV25-1 to TRBJ2-5; TRBD1 matches at 7 bases. Germline V CDR1 and CDR2: MGHDK, SYGVNS. The CDR3 covers 14 residues. The V and J ends lost 3 bases and 2 bases, in that order; junction bases with no gene match: 3. DNA for the CDR3: TGTGCCAGCAGTGATCCAGGGGGTCAAGAGACCCAGTACTTC. Translation gives CASSDPGGQETQYF.

The chain joins TRBV12-3 or TRBV12-4 to TRBJ1-2; TRBD1 aligns across 11 bases. The CDR3 covers 12 residues. Trimming removed 10 bases from V and 8 bases from J; junction bases left unmatched: 6. In nucleotides, the CDR3 is TGTGCCACCGGACAGGGGGCAAAAGGCTACACCTTC. Protein: CATGQGAKGYTF.

The chain employs TRBV18 and TRBJ2-1; a possible D gene is TRBD2 (6 bases). The V gene's germline CDR1 is KGHSH and CDR2 LQKENI. Trimming took off 2 bases at V and 4 bases at J, with 15 bases between the two ends. This CDR3 is built from 16 residues. The CDR3 loop reads CASSPYNGRVYNEQFF. CDR3 nucleotides: TGTGCCAGCTCACCATATAACGGGAGAGTGTACAATGAGCAGTTCTTC.

This clonotype was observed a single time. The chain employs TRBV5-1 and TRBJ1-2; D unresolved. Between the trimmed V and J ends, which lost 4 bases and 4 bases, there was a span of 11 bases. Germline CDR1 reads SGHRS; CDR2 reads YFSETQ. The CDR3 loop spans 13 amino acids. Here the CDR3 reads CASSVDGVYGYTF. In nucleotides, the CDR3 is TGCGCCAGCAGCGTGGACGGAGTCTATGGCTACACCTTC.

The chain joins TRBV5-1 to TRBJ1-3, with D possibly being TRBD1 (6 bases). The CDR3 is 16 amino acids. Germline CDR1 and CDR2: SGHRS and YFSETQ. V was pared by 4 bases and J by 4 bases, with 18 bases between. In DNA form, the CDR3 reads TGCGCCAGCAGCCCGGGCCGACAGGCCCTGGGAAACACCATATATTTT. Translation: CASSPGRQALGNTIYF.

The chain employs TRBV29-1 and TRBJ2-1, with D perhaps TRBD2 (6 bases). Germline-derived CDR1 and CDR2 are SQVTM and ANQGSEA. Trimming pared 4 bases from V and 9 bases from J, leaving 13 bases between. The CDR3 is 12 residues long. The CDR3 here is CSVGTGVGEQFF. In DNA form, the CDR3 reads TGCAGCGTTGGAACGGGAGTCGGTGAGCAGTTCTTC.

The rearrangement uses TRBV20-1 and TRBJ2-5; 10 positions agree with TRBD2. Per the germline V gene, CDR1 is DFQATT and CDR2 is SNEGSKA (reference sequence). This CDR3 has 15 residues. Here the CDR3 DNA reads TGCAGCGCCATGAAGTCTAGCGGGAGTTTCCATGAGCAGTACTTC. It specifies CSAMKSSGSFHEQYF.

A few counts support this clonotype. The chain recombines TRBV5-1 with TRBJ2-6, with D perhaps TRBD1 or TRBD2 (5 bases each). Germline V gene sequence: CDR1 SGHRS, CDR2 YFSETQ. This CDR3 spans 17 amino acids. Trimming pared 4 bases from V and 1 base from J, leaving 15 bases between. The DNA of the CDR3 is TGCGCCAGCAGCAGGGACGGTTACAAATCTGGGGCCAACGTCCTGACTTTC. This sequence encodes CASSRDGYKSGANVLTF.

The V and J genes are TRBV12-3 or TRBV12-4 and TRBJ1-1, with no clear D. Trimming cost V 6 bases and J 2 bases, with 10 bases left between them. The CDR3 is 13 amino acids. Here the CDR3 reads CASRPTVNTEAFF. CDR3 sequence (DNA): TGTGCCAGCAGGCCGACGGTTAACACTGAAGCTTTCTTT.

This chain connects TRBV20-1 to TRBJ2-5, with D perhaps assigned TRBD1 or TRBD2 (5 bases each). The CDR3 loop spans 15 amino acids. The V and J ends lost 3 bases and 11 bases respectively, with 25 bases between them. Germline-derived CDR1 and CDR2 are DFQATT and SNEGSKA (reference sequence). Written as DNA, the CDR3 is TGCAGTGCTAGCCCCTTTAGGGACGGGGTCTACGGGCAGTACTTC. As protein: CSASPFRDGVYGQYF.

V and J are TRBV6-1 and TRBJ2-5, with a tentative D call TRBD2 (6 bases). Near its end, the DNA agrees better with TRBJ2-4, so the J call may be wrong. Germline loops: CDR1 MNHNS, CDR2 SASEGT. This CDR3 comprises 14 residues. The CDR3 coding sequence is TGTGCCAGCAGTGAAGGCGGGGATGCGGACATTCAGTACTTC. Protein product: CASSEGGDADIQYF.

Regarding this clonotype: A single base separates this from a much larger clone, so it may be a read error. V gene TRBV7-9 combines with J gene TRBJ2-4, with 8 bases that match TRBD2. The CDR3 has 14 amino acids. Germline trimming cut 5 bases from V and 13 bases from J; bases unmatched to any gene: 13. Germline assignment: CDR1 SEHNR and CDR2 FQNEAQ (reference sequence). CDR3 protein: CASSPGPAGVEQYF. The CDR3 coding sequence is TGTGCCAGCAGCCCAGGACCAGCGGGAGTAGAGCAGTACTTC.

The chain carries TRBV21-1 and TRBJ2-7; the D segment call TRBD1 is taken from the table without a DNA check. TRBV21-1 represents a pseudogene. There are 18 residues in the CDR3. In DNA form, the CDR3 reads TGTGCCAGCAGCAAAGGGGCCAGGAGCTCTCATTTGGCCTACGAGCAGTACTTC. Its translation is CASSKGARSSHLAYEQYF.

This clonotype has just a few counts. The V and J genes are TRBV18 and TRBJ2-5; D is ambiguous. Trimming took off 2 bases at V and 7 bases at J, with 14 bases between the two ends. CDR1 KGHSH and CDR2 LQKENI come from the germline V gene. CDR3 length equals 14 residues. DNA for the CDR3: TGTGCCAGCTCACCAAGTGGGCCCCTGGTGACCCAGTACTTC. Protein product: CASSPSGPLVTQYF.

This clonotype was counted between two and nine times. The chain carries TRBV3-1 and TRBJ2-7, with 7 bases that match TRBD2. The CDR3 totals 16 residues. The junction had 12 bases not matched to a gene; V was cut back by 1 base and J by 6 bases. Germline lookup yields CDR1 LGHDT and CDR2 YNNKEL (reference sequence). Here the CDR3 reads CASSQGFASGTGEQYF. The CDR3 region has the DNA TGTGCCAGCAGCCAAGGGTTTGCTAGCGGAACCGGCGAGCAGTACTTC.

This clonotype has a handful of counts. The chain recombines TRBV6-1 with TRBJ2-3, with TRBD1 as a possible D gene (6 bases). The CDR3 contains 13 residues. Germline CDR1 reads MNHNS; CDR2 reads SASEGT. With 6 bases removed from V and 0 bases from J, the gap between germline ends came to 7 bases. CDR3 nucleotides: TGTGCCAGCAGGGACAGAAGCACAGATACGCAGTATTTT. Translating it yields CASRDRSTDTQYF.